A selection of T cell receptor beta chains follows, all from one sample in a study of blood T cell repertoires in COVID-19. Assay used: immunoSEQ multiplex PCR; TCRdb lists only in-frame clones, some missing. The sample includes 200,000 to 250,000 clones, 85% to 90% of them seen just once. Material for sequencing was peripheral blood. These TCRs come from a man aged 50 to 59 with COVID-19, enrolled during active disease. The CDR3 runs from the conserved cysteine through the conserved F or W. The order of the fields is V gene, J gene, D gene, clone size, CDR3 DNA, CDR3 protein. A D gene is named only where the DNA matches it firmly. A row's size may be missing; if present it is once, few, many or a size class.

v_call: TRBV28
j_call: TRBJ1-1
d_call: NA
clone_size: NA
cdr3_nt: TGTGCCAGCAGTCAGACCCGGGAGACTGAAGCTTTCTTT
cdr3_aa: CASSQTRETEAFF

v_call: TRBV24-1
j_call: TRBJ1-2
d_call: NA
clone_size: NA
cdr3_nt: TGTGCCACCAGTGATTCGACCCGACAGGAGGCCTATGGCTACACCTTC
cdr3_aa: CATSDSTRQEAYGYTF

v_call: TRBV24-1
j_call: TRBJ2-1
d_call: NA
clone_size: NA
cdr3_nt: TGTGCCACCAGTGACCCAGGATATAATGAGCAGTTCTTC
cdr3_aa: CATSDPGYNEQFF

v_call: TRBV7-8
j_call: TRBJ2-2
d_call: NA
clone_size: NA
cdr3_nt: TGTGCCAGCAGGAGCGTCACCGGGGAGCTGTTTTTT
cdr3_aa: CASRSVTGELFF

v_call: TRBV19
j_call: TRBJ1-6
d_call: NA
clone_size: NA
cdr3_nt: NA
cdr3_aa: CASTSVSSPLHF

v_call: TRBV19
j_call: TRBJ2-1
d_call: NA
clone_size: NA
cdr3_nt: TGTGCCAGTAGTATGATGCAGGGCCAGGAGTTCTTC
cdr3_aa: CASSMMQGQEFF

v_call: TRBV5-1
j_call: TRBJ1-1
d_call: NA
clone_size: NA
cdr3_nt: TGCGCCAGCAGCTTGGATCCACTCACTGAAGCTTTCTTT
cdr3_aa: CASSLDPLTEAFF

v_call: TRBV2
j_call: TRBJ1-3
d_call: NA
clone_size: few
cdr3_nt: TGTGCCAGCAGTGAAATTTCAGGAAACACCATATATTTT
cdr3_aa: CASSEISGNTIYF

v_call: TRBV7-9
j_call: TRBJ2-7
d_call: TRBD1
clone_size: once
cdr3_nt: TGTGCCAGCAGCCAAGACAGGGGGCGAGCCTACGAGCAGTACTTC
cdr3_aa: CASSQDRGRAYEQYF

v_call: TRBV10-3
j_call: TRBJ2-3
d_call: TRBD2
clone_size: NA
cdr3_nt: TGTGCCATCAGTGCGGGAGGGGGAGACCACACAGATACGCAGTATTTT
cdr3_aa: CAISAGGGDHTDTQYF

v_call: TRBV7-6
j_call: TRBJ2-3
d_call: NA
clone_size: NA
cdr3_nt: TGTGCCAGCAGCTTGGGCGGGATCAGCACAGATACGCAGTATTTT
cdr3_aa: CASSLGGISTDTQYF

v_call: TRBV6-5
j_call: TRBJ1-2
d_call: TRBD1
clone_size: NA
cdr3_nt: TGTGCCAGCAGTTACCTCAACCGGGACAGGCACTATGGCTACACCTTC
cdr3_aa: CASSYLNRDRHYGYTF

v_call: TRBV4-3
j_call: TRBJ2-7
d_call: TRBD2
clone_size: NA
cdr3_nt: TGCGCCAGCAGCCCCGTAGCTAGCGGGGCCTACGAGCAGTACTTC
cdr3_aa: CASSPVASGAYEQYF